This TCR beta chain was sequenced in a study of T cell clones after liver transplantation. Study context: Liver transplant recipients had immunosuppression withdrawal attempted within 2 years. Blood was drawn pre-transplant, before withdrawal, and after full or failed withdrawal.

Repertoires were generated with immunoSEQ multiplex PCR, while TCRdb's copy carries only in-frame clones and drops some. Of tens of thousands of clones in the sample, more than 75% were seen once. The CDR3 is 13 residues long. The germline gives CDR1 SNHLY, CDR2 FYNNEI. V shed 5 bases and J shed 5 bases, with 12 bases lying between them. The specimen comprised CD4+ T cells from blood, sampled before liver transplant. The rearrangement joins TRBV2 to TRBJ2-5, with no clear D. The TCR originated in a human donor who received a liver transplant. The CDR3 is CASSFLRQETQYF. CDR3 DNA sequence: TGTGCCAGCAGTTTCCTCCGGCAGGAGACCCAGTACTTC. Based on the CDR3 plus reference TRBV2 and TRBJ2-5, the full variable domain is EPEVTQTPSHQVTQMGQEVILRCVPISNHLYFYWYRQILGQKVEFLVSFYNNEISEKSEIFDDQFSVERPDGSNFTLKIRSTKLEDSAMYFCASSFLRQETQYFGPGTRLLVL.